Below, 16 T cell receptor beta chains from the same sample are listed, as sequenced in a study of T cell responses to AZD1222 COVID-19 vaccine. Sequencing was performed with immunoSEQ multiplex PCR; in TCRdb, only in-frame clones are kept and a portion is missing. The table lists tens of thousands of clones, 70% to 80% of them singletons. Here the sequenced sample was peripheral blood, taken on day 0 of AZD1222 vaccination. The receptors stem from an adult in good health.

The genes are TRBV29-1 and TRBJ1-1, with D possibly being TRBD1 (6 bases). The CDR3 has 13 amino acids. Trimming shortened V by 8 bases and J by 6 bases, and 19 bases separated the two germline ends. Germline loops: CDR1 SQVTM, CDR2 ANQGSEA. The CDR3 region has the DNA TGCAGCACCGAGCGGGGGGCTGGGCCTGAAGCTTTCTTT. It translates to CSTERGAGPEAFF.

The CDR3: CASSSSERERETQYF. The CDR3 DNA follows: TGTGCCAGCAGCTCCAGCGAGCGGGAGAGAGAGACCCAGTACTTC. The chain employs TRBV7-9 and TRBJ2-5, with TRBD2 identical over 8 bases. The germline gives CDR1 SEHNR, CDR2 FQNEAQ (reference sequence). Losses at the gene ends were 4 bases for V and 4 bases for J; bases not matched to a gene: 8. CDR3 length: 15 residues.

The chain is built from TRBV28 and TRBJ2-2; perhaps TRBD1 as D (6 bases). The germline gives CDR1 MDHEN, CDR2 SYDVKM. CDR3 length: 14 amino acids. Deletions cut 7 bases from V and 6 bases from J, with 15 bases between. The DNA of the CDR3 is TGTGCCAGCACCTTAGGGGGTTGGGCCGGGGAGCTGTTTTTT. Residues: CASTLGGWAGELFF.

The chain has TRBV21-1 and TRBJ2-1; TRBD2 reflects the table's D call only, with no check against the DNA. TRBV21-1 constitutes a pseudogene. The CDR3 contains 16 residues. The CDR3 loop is CASSKTTSPTYNEQFF. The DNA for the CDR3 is TGTGCCAGCAGCAAAACGACTAGTCCTACCTACAATGAGCAGTTCTTC.

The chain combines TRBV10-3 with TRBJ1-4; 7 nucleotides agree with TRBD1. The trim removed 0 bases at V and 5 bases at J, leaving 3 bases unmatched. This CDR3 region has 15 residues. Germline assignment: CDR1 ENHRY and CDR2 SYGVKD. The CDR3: CAISESNRGNEKLFF. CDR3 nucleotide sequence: TGTGCCATCAGTGAGTCAAACAGGGGAAATGAAAAACTGTTTTTT.

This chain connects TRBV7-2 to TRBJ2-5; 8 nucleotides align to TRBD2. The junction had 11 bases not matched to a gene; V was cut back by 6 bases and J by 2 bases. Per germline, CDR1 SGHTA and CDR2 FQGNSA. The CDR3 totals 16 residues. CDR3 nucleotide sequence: TGTGCCAGCAGTTATAGGGCGGGAGGACCTCAAGAGACCCAGTACTTC. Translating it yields CASSYRAGGPQETQYF.

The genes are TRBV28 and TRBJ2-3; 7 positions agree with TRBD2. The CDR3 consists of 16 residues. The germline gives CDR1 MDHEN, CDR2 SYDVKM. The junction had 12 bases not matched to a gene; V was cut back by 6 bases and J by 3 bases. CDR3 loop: CASRDPPGRATDTQYF. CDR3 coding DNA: TGTGCCAGCAGGGACCCCCCGGGGAGGGCAACAGATACGCAGTATTTT.

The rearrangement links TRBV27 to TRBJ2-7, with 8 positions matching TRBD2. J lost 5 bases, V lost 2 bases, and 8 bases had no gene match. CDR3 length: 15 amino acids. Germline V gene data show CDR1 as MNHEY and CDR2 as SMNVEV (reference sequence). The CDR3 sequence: CASSLRGTSEDEQYF. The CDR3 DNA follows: TGTGCCAGCAGTTTAAGGGGGACTAGTGAGGACGAGCAGTACTTC.

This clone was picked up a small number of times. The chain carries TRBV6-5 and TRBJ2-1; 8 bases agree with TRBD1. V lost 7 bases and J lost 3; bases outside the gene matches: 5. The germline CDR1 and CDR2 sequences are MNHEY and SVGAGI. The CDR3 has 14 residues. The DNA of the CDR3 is TGTGCCAGCACCCCAGGGGGCCTCTACAATGAGCAGTTCTTC. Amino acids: CASTPGGLYNEQFF.

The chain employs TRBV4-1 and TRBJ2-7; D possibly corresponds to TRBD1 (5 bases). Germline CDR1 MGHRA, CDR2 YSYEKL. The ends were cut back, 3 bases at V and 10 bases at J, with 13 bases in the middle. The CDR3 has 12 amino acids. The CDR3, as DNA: TGCGCCAGCAGCCAGGGTGCAGGGCAACAGTACTTC. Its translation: CASSQGAGQQYF.

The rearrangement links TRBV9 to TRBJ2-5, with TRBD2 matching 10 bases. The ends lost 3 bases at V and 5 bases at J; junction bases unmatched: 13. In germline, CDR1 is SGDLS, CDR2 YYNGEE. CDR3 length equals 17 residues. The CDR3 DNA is TGTGCCAGCAGCGCGGGAACTTTAGCGGGAGGCAGGGAGACCCAGTACTTC. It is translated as CASSAGTLAGGRETQYF.

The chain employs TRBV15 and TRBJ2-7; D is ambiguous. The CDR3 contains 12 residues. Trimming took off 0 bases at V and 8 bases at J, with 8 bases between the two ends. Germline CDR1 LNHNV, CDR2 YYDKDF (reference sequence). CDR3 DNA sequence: TGTGCCACCAGCAGAGATGACATCCAGCAGTACTTC. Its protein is CATSRDDIQQYF.

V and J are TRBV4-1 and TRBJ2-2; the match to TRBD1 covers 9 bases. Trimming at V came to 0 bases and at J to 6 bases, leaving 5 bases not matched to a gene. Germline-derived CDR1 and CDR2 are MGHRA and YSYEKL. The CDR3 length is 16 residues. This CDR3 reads CASSQDPYRGPGELFF. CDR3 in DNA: TGCGCCAGCAGCCAAGACCCTTACAGGGGGCCCGGGGAGCTGTTTTTT.

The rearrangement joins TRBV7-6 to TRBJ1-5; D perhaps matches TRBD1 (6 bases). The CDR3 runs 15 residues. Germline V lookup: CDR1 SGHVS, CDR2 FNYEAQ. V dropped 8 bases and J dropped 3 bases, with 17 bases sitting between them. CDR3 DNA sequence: TGTGCCAGCTCCTGGGGGCAGGGCGTCAATCAGCCCCAGCATTTT. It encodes CASSWGQGVNQPQHF.

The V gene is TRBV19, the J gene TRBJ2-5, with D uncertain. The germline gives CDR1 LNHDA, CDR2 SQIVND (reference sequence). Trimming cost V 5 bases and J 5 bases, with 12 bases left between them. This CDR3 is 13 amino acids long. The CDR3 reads CASSPSAQETQYF. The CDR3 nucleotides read TGTGCCAGTAGTCCATCGGCCCAGGAGACCCAGTACTTC.

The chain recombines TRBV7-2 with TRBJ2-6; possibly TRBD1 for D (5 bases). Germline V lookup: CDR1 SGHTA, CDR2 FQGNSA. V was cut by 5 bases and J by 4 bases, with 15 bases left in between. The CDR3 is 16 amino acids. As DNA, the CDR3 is TGTGCCAGCAGCCCAATTGGGGCGTCCGGGGCCAACGTCCTGACTTTC. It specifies CASSPIGASGANVLTF.